The clone carrying this TCR beta chain was seen a few times. This record belongs to a study of cytomegalovirus exposure and HLA in healthy donors. V lost 2 bases and J lost 8; bases outside the gene matches: 2. Germline CDR1 reads MNHEY; CDR2 reads SMNVEV (reference sequence). The CDR3 length is 13 residues. PCR employed 60 Vbeta and 13 Jbeta primers. The assay was immunoSEQ multiplex PCR, and TCRdb's table has in-frame clones only and misses some. The table lists some 200,000 clones, 82% of them singletons. Sequencing used PBMCs. The clonotype comes from a boy aged 2-9 years in good health and CMV-seronegative. The rearrangement joins TRBV27 to TRBJ2-2; 7 positions agree with TRBD2. CDR3 nucleotides: TGTGCCAGCAGTTTAAGGCGGGGGGGGGAGCTGTTTTTT. Translated, it gives CASSLRRGGELFF.